What follows are 3 T cell receptor beta chains derived from one specimen sequenced in a study of blood T cell repertoires in COVID-19 (TCRdb year 2020). The library was produced with the immunoSEQ multiplex PCR assay. TCRdb took over this immuneACCESS table, retaining in-frame rearrangements with V and J assigned. Such tables are incomplete; in checked studies, under half of the missing clones stem from an unresolved V gene, and the remainder is unexplained. This sample has 130,000 to 150,000 clones in its table, and about four fifths of those were observed once. Together, the top ten hold about 5% of the sample. The sequenced material came from peripheral blood. Receptors were obtained from a human donor in a cohort sampled during active COVID-19.

This chain links TRBV5-5 with TRBJ1-1; 9 nucleotides match TRBD1. J lost 0 bases, V lost 3 bases, and 3 bases had no gene match. The CDR3 has 15 amino acids. Germline V CDR1 and CDR2: SGHKS, YYEKEE (reference sequence). DNA of the CDR3: TGTGCCAGCAGCTCGACAGGGGGAATGAACACTGAAGCTTTCTTT. Its protein is CASSSTGGMNTEAFF.

This chain connects TRBV2 to TRBJ1-3; 9 positions agree with TRBD1. Germline V lookup: CDR1 SNHLY, CDR2 FYNNEI. The V gene end was trimmed by 5 bases and the J gene end by 2 bases; junction bases not matched to a gene: 4. The CDR3 is 15 amino acids. The CDR3 bases are TGTGCCAGCAGTTGGGGACAGGGAACTGGAAACACCATATATTTT. Its protein product is CASSWGQGTGNTIYF.

This clone was observed a single time. The chain employs TRBV2 and TRBJ1-6; weak D call: TRBD1 (6 bases). The germline CDR1 and CDR2 sequences are SNHLY and FYNNEI. The germline V and J ends were trimmed by 5 bases and 12 bases, with 20 bases remaining between them. CDR3 size: 15 residues. The CDR3 reads CASSPPRDTVLPLHF. The CDR3 nucleotides read TGTGCCAGCAGTCCTCCCCGGGACACCGTTTTACCCCTCCACTTT. The whole variable domain, filled in from reference TRBV2 and TRBJ1-6, reads EPEVTQTPSHQVTQMGQEVILRCVPISNHLYFYWYRQILGQKVEFLVSFYNNEISEKSEIFDDQFSVERPDGSNFTLKIRSTKLEDSAMYFCASSPPRDTVLPLHFGNGTRLTVT.